The table lists the clone carrying this TCR beta chain with many counts. The record originates from a study of metastatic and nonmetastatic thyroid tumors. TCRdb re-called the PCR reads through MiXCR. Here the sample spans about 30,000 clones, 20% to 25% being singletons. The CDR3 covers 15 residues. Germline CDR1 reads GTSNPN; CDR2 reads SVGIG (reference sequence). J was trimmed by 5 bases and V by 3 bases; bases with no gene match: 9. Not a single patient had been given any form of treatment at any point before undergoing thyroid surgery. Sample: blood. The chain uses TRBV30 and TRBJ2-5, with 10 bases matching TRBD2. The receptor was isolated from a female donor with papillary thyroid cancer or a benign thyroid nodule (not recorded which). Some clones in this sample may be carry-over from other donors' samples. CDR3 bases: TGTGCCTGGAGGGAAGCGGGAGGGCCCGGGGAGACCCAGTACTTC. Translation gives CAWREAGGPGETQYF.